Listed below are T cell receptor beta chains from one sample, sequenced in a study of molecular identifiers for immune sequencing clone quantification. TCRdb analysed the PCR reads with MiXCR anew, one entry per CDR3 protein. The sample records more than 85,000 distinct CDR3 sequences, about 35% being singletons. The material sequenced was naive CD8+ T cells from blood, with Jurkat cell RNA spiked in. The receptor set was obtained from a human donor in good health. Some libraries in this study had Jurkat cell RNA spiked in. CDR3s include the opening cysteine and the closing phenylalanine or tryptophan. D genes are given only for firm matches. Not every row has a clone size; where given, it reads once, few, many or a size class.

TRBV20-1	NA	TRBJ2-2	NA	CSATAANTGELFF	TGCAGTGCTACGGCAGCGAACACCGGGGAGCTGTTTTTT
TRBV7-2	NA	TRBJ2-7	many	CASSLSIGGYEQYF	TGTGCCAGCAGCTTAAGTATAGGGGGGTACGAGCAGTACTTC
TRBV29-1	TRBD1	TRBJ2-7	few	CSVSGTGGPYEQYF	TGCAGCGTTTCTGGGACAGGGGGACCCTACGAGCAGTACTTC
TRBV9	NA	TRBJ2-2	NA	CASSVVPGNTGELFF	TGTGCCAGCAGCGTAGTCCCGGGGAACACCGGGGAGCTGTTTTTT
TRBV2	NA	TRBJ2-2	NA	CASSAVGSNTGELFF	TGTGCCAGCAGTGCAGTCGGGTCGAACACCGGGGAGCTGTTTTTT
TRBV4-2	NA	TRBJ2-2	NA	CASSGGAGVAGELFF	TGTGCCAGCAGCGGGGGGGCCGGTGTAGCCGGGGAGCTGTTTTTT
TRBV28	TRBD1	TRBJ2-2	NA	CASSFFGTENTGELFF	TGTGCCAGCAGTTTTTTCGGGACAGAAAACACCGGGGAGCTGTTTTTT
TRBV28	NA	TRBJ2-3	NA	CASSTRLDSGTDTQYF	TGTGCCAGCAGTACCAGACTCGATTCTGGCACAGATACGCAGTATTTT
TRBV6-5	NA	TRBJ2-5	NA	CATEDPDGPQHF	TGTGCCACCGAGGACCCCGACGGACCCCAGCACTTC
TRBV29-1	TRBD1	TRBJ2-2	few	CSVVGDGQVGELFF	TGCAGCGTTGTCGGAGACGGACAGGTCGGGGAGCTGTTTTTT
TRBV5-6	NA	TRBJ2-5	NA	CASSLAGTLETQYF	TGTGCCAGCAGCTTGGCTGGGACTTTAGAGACCCAGTACTTC
TRBV6-5	NA	TRBJ1-1	NA	CASSLAKSNTEAFF	TGTGCCAGCAGTTTAGCTAAGTCAAACACTGAAGCTTTCTTT
TRBV7-6	TRBD2	TRBJ2-5	few	CASSSTSGRALETQYF	TGTGCCAGCAGCTCGACTAGCGGGAGGGCCTTAGAGACCCAGTACTTC
TRBV4-1	NA	TRBJ2-7	few	CASSQEPPWRGTYEQYF	TGCGCCAGCAGCCAAGAACCCCCATGGCGGGGAACCTACGAGCAGTACTTC
TRBV7-2	NA	TRBJ2-7	NA	CASSSPALTYEQYF	TGTGCCAGCAGCTCTCCCGCCCTGACCTACGAGCAGTACTTC
TRBV6-5	NA	TRBJ1-1	few	CASSYLSGNTEAFF	TGTGCCAGCAGTTATTTATCTGGGAACACTGAAGCTTTCTTT
TRBV13	NA	TRBJ2-2	many	CASSRAGELFF	TGTGCCAGCAGCAGGGCCGGGGAGCTGTTTTTT
TRBV7-2	NA	TRBJ1-6	many	CASSLALYNSPLHF	TGTGCCAGCAGCTTAGCGCTGTATAATTCACCCCTCCACTTT
TRBV29-1	NA	TRBJ2-2	many	CSVGQNGELFF	TGCAGCGTTGGGCAGAACGGGGAGCTGTTTTTT
TRBV20-1	NA	TRBJ1-2	few	CSARGLINYGYTF	TGCAGTGCTAGGGGGCTCATCAACTATGGCTACACCTTC
TRBV27	TRBD1	TRBJ1-6	NA	CASSPVVDRGGAAPLHF	TGTGCCAGCAGTCCCGTGGTGGACAGGGGTGGTGCAGCACCCCTCCACTTT
TRBV2	NA	TRBJ1-1	NA	CASIWTSGKGAFF	TGTGCCAGCATCTGGACTAGCGGGAAGGGAGCTTTCTTT
TRBV25-1	NA	TRBJ2-1	few	CASSDSGGRGYNEQFF	TGTGCCAGCAGTGACAGTGGGGGAAGAGGGTACAATGAGCAGTTCTTC
TRBV5-1	NA	TRBJ1-3	many	CASSLARSNGNTIYF	TGCGCCAGCAGCTTGGCCCGGAGCAATGGAAACACCATATATTTT
TRBV10-2	NA	TRBJ2-3	NA	CASSEPEIDSTDTQYF	TGCGCCAGCAGTGAGCCAGAAATAGATAGCACAGATACGCAGTATTTT
TRBV20-1	TRBD1	TRBJ1-4	few	CSASDGTVELFF	TGCAGTGCTAGCGATGGGACAGTAGAACTGTTTTTT
TRBV12-3/TRBV12-4	NA	TRBJ2-7	NA	CASSLFGGTYEQYF	TGTGCCAGCAGTTTATTTGGGGGGACCTACGAGCAGTACTTC
TRBV4-1	TRBD2	TRBJ2-3	NA	CASSHQREGEDTQYF	TGCGCCAGCAGCCACCAGCGGGAGGGGGAAGATACGCAGTATTTT
TRBV13	NA	TRBJ2-5	NA	CASSLGRVQETQYF	TGTGCCAGCAGCTTAGGCCGGGTTCAAGAGACCCAGTACTTC
TRBV29-1	NA	TRBJ2-7	many	CSAGIMRGEQYF	TGCAGCGCCGGGATCATGAGGGGCGAGCAGTACTTC
TRBV7-6	NA	TRBJ2-5	few	CASSLARTSTETQYF	TGTGCCAGCAGCTTAGCCCGGACTTCCACGGAGACCCAGTACTTC
TRBV25-1	TRBD1	TRBJ2-5	NA	CASSRQGFGETQYF	TGTGCCAGCTCCCGACAGGGGTTTGGTGAGACCCAGTACTTC
TRBV4-3	TRBD1	TRBJ2-4	NA	CDSSQKQGGAKNIQYF	TGCGACAGCAGCCAAAAACAGGGGGGAGCCAAAAACATTCAGTACTTC
TRBV19	NA	TRBJ2-7	NA	CASSPGVGHSYEQYF	TGTGCCAGTAGTCCCGGGGTTGGTCACTCCTACGAGCAGTACTTC
TRBV4-2	NA	TRBJ1-3	many	CASSPLSGNTIYF	TGTGCCAGCAGCCCGTTGAGCGGAAACACCATATATTTT
TRBV18	NA	TRBJ1-2	NA	CASSPPTAPYGYTF	TGTGCCAGCTCACCCCCGACAGCTCCTTATGGCTACACCTTC
TRBV2	TRBD1	TRBJ2-3	many	CASSDFGQGVKDTQYF	TGTGCCAGCAGTGATTTTGGACAGGGTGTGAAAGATACGCAGTATTTT
TRBV28	NA	TRBJ2-6	NA	CASSLVDAASGANVLTF	TGTGCCAGCAGTTTAGTGGATGCTGCATCTGGGGCCAACGTCCTGACTTTC
TRBV20-1	NA	TRBJ2-7	NA	CSASDGPYEQYF	TGCAGTGCTAGTGACGGTCCCTACGAGCAGTACTTC
TRBV20-1	NA	TRBJ2-6	NA	CSTQNWANVLAF	TGCAGTACTCAGAATTGGGCCAACGTCCTGGCTTTC
TRBV6-1	NA	TRBJ2-7	many	CASSPGVDYEQYF	TGTGCCAGCTCCCCGGGGGTGGACTACGAGCAGTACTTC
TRBV19	NA	TRBJ2-3	NA	CASSWRRGTDTQYF	TGTGCCAGTAGCTGGAGGAGAGGGACAGATACGCAGTATTTT
TRBV7-2	TRBD2	TRBJ2-1	many	CASSLMEALGLAPYNEQFF	TGTGCCAGCAGCTTAATGGAGGCTTTGGGACTAGCGCCTTACAATGAGCAGTTCTTC
TRBV3-2	NA	TRBJ2-3	NA	CASSQITILAGVLTDTQYF	TGTGCCAGCAGCCAAATAACTATACTAGCGGGAGTGCTGACAGATACGCAGTATTTT
TRBV19	NA	TRBJ1-5	NA	CASSIPDAGSNQPQHF	TGTGCCAGTAGTATACCGGACGCTGGGAGCAATCAGCCCCAGCATTTT
TRBV9	NA	TRBJ2-2	NA	CASSTDRITGELFF	TGTGCCAGCAGCACCGATCGTATCACCGGGGAGCTGTTTTTT